The 5 T cell receptor beta chains in this list originate from one sample, sequenced in a study of blood T cell repertoires in COVID-19. Libraries were prepared by immunoSEQ multiplex PCR; TCRdb keeps only in-frame clonotypes and omits some of them. The sample has about 300,000 clones, over 70% seen once. Sequences were obtained from peripheral blood. These receptors all stem from a woman aged 45-65 years with acute or convalescent COVID-19.

This sequence joins TRBV3-1 (or the pseudogene TRBV3-2) and TRBJ2-1; no firm D call. V was trimmed by 4 bases and J by 7 bases, leaving 14 bases between them. CDR1 LGHDT and CDR2 YNNKEL come from the germline V gene (reference sequence). This CDR3 is 14 amino acids long. CDR3 region: CASSPPEERNEQFF. The CDR3 bases are TGTGCCAGCAGCCCGCCGGAAGAGAGGAATGAGCAGTTCTTC.

J is TRBJ2-5 and V is TRBV19, with 12 bases that match TRBD2. The length of the CDR3 is 17 residues. Germline-derived CDR1 and CDR2 are LNHDA and SQIVND (reference sequence). V gave up 3 bases and J gave up 2 bases; unmatched junction bases: 7. The CDR3: CASSIRTSGRIQETQYF. The CDR3 bases are TGTGCCAGTAGTATTCGTACTAGCGGGAGGATACAAGAGACCCAGTACTTC.

The chain carries TRBV4-2 and TRBJ2-2; TRBD2 aligns across 9 bases. The CDR3 is 21 residues long. The germline V gene encodes CDR1 LGHNA and CDR2 YNFKEQ. Germline trimming cut 0 bases from V and 1 base from J; bases unmatched to any gene: 15. The CDR3 region is CASSQELLAGASNLNTGELFF. The CDR3, as DNA: TGTGCCAGCAGCCAAGAATTATTAGCGGGGGCCTCGAACTTGAACACCGGGGAGCTGTTTTTT.

The gene calls are TRBV6-2 or TRBV6-3 and TRBJ1-5; D is ambiguous. From germline, CDR1 is MNHEY and CDR2 SVGEGT. The CDR3 extends over 13 amino acids. V was pared by 5 bases and J by 0 bases, with 5 bases between. The CDR3 loop is CASSGVSNQPQHF. As DNA, the CDR3 is TGTGCCAGCAGTGGAGTTAGCAATCAGCCCCAGCATTTT.

This clone has just one count. The chain is built from TRBV3-1 (or the pseudogene TRBV3-2) and TRBJ1-4; D gene uncertain. The CDR3 runs 14 residues. Trimming cost V 1 base and J 5 bases, with 8 bases left between them. From germline, CDR1 is LGHDT and CDR2 YNNKEL (reference sequence). The CDR3 sequence is CASSQGRFNEKLFF. In nucleotides, the CDR3 is TGTGCCAGCAGCCAAGGTCGGTTCAATGAAAAACTGTTTTTT.